This T cell receptor (beta chain) stems from a study of T cell repertoires in cytomegalovirus infection. Study-level background: HLA-B-restricted CMV epitopes that are well studied, plus recently identified HLA-C-restricted ones, were used by the study. Matching HLA type and CMV infection were both indicated by public TCR beta signatures. Notes on the study in general: CMV carriers having the relevant HLA were flagged by cumulative public TCR beta family frequency. Across the ex vivo response, the dominant clonotypes were HLA-C-restricted CMV-specific TCR beta clonotypes.

TCRdb re-analysed the reads in MiXCR, keeping a single row per CDR3 protein. Among roughly 350,000 distinct CDR3 sequences listed, roughly a third were seen once. V was trimmed by 4 bases and J by 8 bases, leaving 12 bases between them. From germline, CDR1 is SGHTA and CDR2 FQGNSA. The CDR3 covers 13 residues. This clonotype was observed a few times. The antigen is unknown. This chain connects TRBV7-2 to TRBJ2-1; D is ambiguous. The sequence came from a human donor in good health (CMV status not recorded). Some clones in this sample may be carry-over from other donors' samples. Here the sequenced sample was cultured PBMCs, taken from culture after CMV antigen stimulation. The CDR3 reads CASSSQLLHEQFF. The CDR3 bases are TGTGCCAGCAGCTCCCAGTTGCTTCATGAGCAGTTCTTC.